The clone carrying this T cell receptor (beta chain) is a singleton in its sample. Antigen specificity is unknown. Using immunoSEQ multiplex PCR, the repertoire was profiled, and TCRdb retains in-frame clones only, with some absent. This sample has roughly 270,000 clones, with 94% found just once. The CDR3 has 14 residues. Germline V CDR1 and CDR2: MDHEN, SYDVKM. The V and J ends lost 4 bases and 4 bases respectively, with 13 bases between them. This sample was taken from a study of T cell responses to AZD1222 COVID-19 vaccine. Analyses pooled second doses at about 4 or about 12 weeks. Findings and caveats of the study: No day 14 peak samples; only post-peak repertoires were characterized. Only a handful of AZD1222 recipients were seropositive at baseline. After two AZD1222 doses, spike-specific TCR breadth and depth rose versus day 0.

The source material was peripheral blood, sampled 28 days after the second AZD1222 dose. This TCR came from an adult who received the AZD1222 COVID-19 vaccine. The V and J genes are TRBV28 and TRBJ1-2, with D possibly being TRBD1 (6 bases). The CDR3 spells CASSSPPGAYGYTF. The CDR3 nucleotides are TGTGCCAGCAGTTCCCCGCCAGGGGCCTATGGCTACACCTTC.